The 14 T cell receptor beta chains reported below all come from one sample, sequenced in a study of T-cell reconstitution after alpha-beta-depleted transplantation in children. Library preparation (for TCRbeta) was performed with unique molecular identifiers. TCRdb re-analysed the PCR reads in MiXCR, keeping a single row per CDR3 protein. Among roughly 490,000 distinct CDR3 sequences listed, roughly 10% were seen once. The source was PBMCs, mostly from graft donor cells, collected 180 days after TCRalphabeta/CD19-depleted stem cell transplant. The receptors derive from a female patient aged 2-15 years who had a stem cell transplant for aplastic anemia, so the T cells may come from the graft donor.

The V call is TRBV7-2, the J call TRBJ1-5; unclear D gene. CDR3 length: 12 residues. Germline V gives CDR1 SGHTA, CDR2 FQGNSA. Trimming left V 3 bases short and J 6 bases short, with 6 bases between. This CDR3 is CASSFKSQPQHF. The CDR3 nucleotides are TGTGCCAGCAGCTTCAAAAGTCAGCCCCAGCATTTT.

The sample holds a few counts of this clonotype. This chain connects TRBV4-3 to TRBJ2-1; D is ambiguous. The V end lost 0 bases, the J end lost 6 bases, and 12 bases lay between the germline ends. This CDR3 is 15 amino acids long. Per the germline V gene, CDR1 is LGHNA and CDR2 is YSLEER. CDR3 sequence: CASSQDRGVPNEQFF. In DNA form, the CDR3 reads TGCGCCAGCAGCCAAGATCGTGGCGTACCCAATGAGCAGTTCTTC.

As regards this clonotype: One junction end does not reproduce the germline sequence, and a read error may be involved. V usage is TRBV29-1 and J usage is TRBJ2-7; 8 nucleotides agree with TRBD2. The V gene's germline CDR1 is SQVTM and CDR2 ANQGSEA. The CDR3 sequence is 10 residues long. CDR3 in amino acids: CSARLAIADF. CDR3 coding DNA: TGCAGCGCCCGACTAGCGATCGCCGACTTC.

This clonotype was seen many times. The V gene is TRBV7-2, the J gene TRBJ1-2, with D possibly being TRBD1 (5 bases). The CDR3 contains 14 residues. Trimming took 5 bases from V and 4 from J, leaving 14 bases between them. Germline loops: CDR1 SGHTA, CDR2 FQGNSA. CDR3: CASSVWDGVYGYTF. The CDR3 DNA sequence: TGTGCCAGCAGCGTGTGGGACGGAGTCTATGGCTACACCTTC.

This clonotype has a count of ten or more. The chain uses TRBV28 and TRBJ2-7; the D gene is possibly TRBD1 (5 bases). Germline CDR1 and CDR2: MDHEN and SYDVKM. CDR3 size: 12 residues. V was cut by 3 bases and J by 3 bases, with 6 bases left in between. For the CDR3, the DNA is TGTGCCAGCAGTTTTCAGGGCTACGAGCAGTACGTC. Residues: CASSFQGYEQYV.

The V and J genes are TRBV20-1 and TRBJ2-7, with 7 bases matching TRBD1. Germline CDR1 and CDR2: DFQATT and SNEGSKA (reference sequence). The length of the CDR3 is 14 residues. Trimming at V came to 6 bases and at J to 3 bases, leaving 11 bases not matched to a gene. The CDR3 coding sequence is TGCAGTGCACCCCTAAGGGGGCGCAGCTACGAGCAGTACTTC. Its protein is CSAPLRGRSYEQYF.

The genes are TRBV12-3 or TRBV12-4 and TRBJ2-5; 7 positions agree with TRBD1. After removal of 6 bases from V and 4 bases from J, the junction contained 8 bases not matched to a gene. This CDR3 region has 14 residues. CDR3 sequence reads: CASREGGRTETQYF. The CDR3 region has the DNA TGTGCCAGCAGGGAAGGGGGCAGGACAGAGACCCAGTACTTC.

This rearrangement joins TRBV7-2 to TRBJ1-1; D uncertain. From germline, CDR1 is SGHTA and CDR2 FQGNSA. The CDR3 covers 14 residues. Trimming took 2 bases from V and 4 from J, leaving 11 bases between them. CDR3 bases: TGTGCCAGCAGCTTATTGCAGCAGATCACTGAAGCTTTCTTT. Protein product: CASSLLQQITEAFF.

V is TRBV10-3 and J is TRBJ2-7, with no clear D. Trimming took off 3 bases at V and 3 bases at J, with 15 bases between the two ends. Germline V gene data show CDR1 as ENHRY and CDR2 as SYGVKD. The CDR3 has 15 residues. The DNA of the CDR3 is TGTGCCATCAGTGACCGCCGTAGGAAAATCTACGAGCAGTACGTC. Translating gives CAISDRRRKIYEQYV.

This chain connects TRBV6-2 or TRBV6-3 to TRBJ2-1, with a tentative D call TRBD2 (5 bases). This CDR3 is built from 14 residues. Trimming removed 6 bases from V and 5 bases from J, with 14 bases in between. CDR1 is MNHEY, CDR2 SVGEGT, per germline. CDR3 DNA: TGTGCCAGCAGATTTTTTAGCGAACACAATGAGCAGTTCTTC. Protein: CASRFFSEHNEQFF.

This clonotype has just a few counts. The genes are TRBV7-6 and TRBJ2-5; 7 nucleotides align to TRBD2. There are 14 residues in the CDR3. Germline trimming cut 3 bases from V and 0 bases from J; bases unmatched to any gene: 1. Germline loops: CDR1 SGHVS, CDR2 FNYEAQ. CDR3 sequence: CASSFGTNQETQYF. The CDR3 DNA sequence: TGTGCCAGCAGCTTCGGGACTAACCAAGAGACCCAGTACTTC.

This clonotype has ten or more counts. The chain couples TRBV29-1 to TRBJ2-5; no firm D call. Trimming pared 5 bases from V and 1 base from J, leaving 8 bases between. The length of the CDR3 is 12 residues. Germline CDR1 and CDR2: SQVTM and ANQGSEA. The CDR3 is CSVYSVQETQYF. The CDR3 coding sequence is TGCAGCGTTTACAGTGTCCAAGAGACCCAGTACTTC.

The rearrangement links TRBV29-1 to TRBJ2-7; 7 positions match TRBD1. This CDR3 has 14 amino acids. Trimming cost V 0 bases and J 2 bases; bases outside gene matches: 4. Germline CDR1 SQVTM, CDR2 ANQGSEA. This CDR3 reads CSVEDSTGPYEQYF. Here the CDR3 DNA reads TGCAGCGTTGAAGATTCGACAGGGCCCTACGAGCAGTACTTC.

This clonotype was counted a few times. This chain joins TRBV11-2 and TRBJ2-5; 11 bases align to TRBD2. The V and J ends lost 2 bases and 5 bases, in that order; junction bases with no gene match: 13. The CDR3 extends over 18 amino acids. Per the germline V gene, CDR1 is SGHAT and CDR2 is FQNNGV. The CDR3 nucleotides read TGTGCCAGCAGCTTAAGTAGCGGGAGGGTATTCGATTTCGAGACCCAGTACTTC. Translated: CASSLSSGRVFDFETQYF.